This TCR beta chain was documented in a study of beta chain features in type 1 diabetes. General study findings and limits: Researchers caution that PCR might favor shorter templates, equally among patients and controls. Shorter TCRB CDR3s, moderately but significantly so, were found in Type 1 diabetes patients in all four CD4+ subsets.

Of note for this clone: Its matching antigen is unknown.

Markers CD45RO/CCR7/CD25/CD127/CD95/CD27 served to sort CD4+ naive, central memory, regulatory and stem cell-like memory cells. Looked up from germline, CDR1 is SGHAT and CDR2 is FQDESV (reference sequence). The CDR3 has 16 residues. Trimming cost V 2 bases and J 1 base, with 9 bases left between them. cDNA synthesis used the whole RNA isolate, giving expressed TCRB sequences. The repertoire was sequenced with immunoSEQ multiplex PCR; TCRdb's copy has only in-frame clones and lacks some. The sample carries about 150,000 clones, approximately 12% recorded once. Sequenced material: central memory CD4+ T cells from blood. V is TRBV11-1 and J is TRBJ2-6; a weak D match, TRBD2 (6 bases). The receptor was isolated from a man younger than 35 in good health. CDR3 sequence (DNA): TGTGCCAGCAGCTTACGGGGGATATCTGGGGCCAACGTCCTGACTTTC. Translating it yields CASSLRGISGANVLTF.